This T cell receptor (beta chain) was identified in a study of CD8 T cells in Susac syndrome. Whole-study context: The sequenced Susac syndrome patients included five or six who had clinically active disease and roughly 8 who were in remission. General study results and limits: CD4+ T cell repertoires in Susac syndrome exhibited no evidence of clonal expansion.

Roughly 0.45 to 1 ug RNA was reverse transcribed with random hexamers. By means of immunoSEQ multiplex PCR, TCR beta CDR3 spanning 54 Vbeta and 13 Jbeta underwent amplification. From the immunoSEQ multiplex PCR reads, TCRdb called clonotypes with MiXCR, one entry per CDR3 protein. The sample has about 240,000 distinct CDR3 sequences; 90% to 97% are singletons. CD8+ and CD4+ blood T cells underwent TCR beta sequencing. For this clonotype: Its target is not known.

Material: CD4+ T cells from PBMCs. The receptor was isolated from a human donor with Susac syndrome.

CDR3 sequence: CASSPTQGELGYEQYF. DNA for the CDR3: TGTGCCAGCTCACCAACACAGGGGGAATTAGGCTACGAGCAGTACTTC. The chain combines TRBV18 with TRBJ2-7, with TRBD1 identical over 8 bases. This CDR3 contains 16 residues. In germline, CDR1 is KGHSH, CDR2 LQKENI. J lost 3 bases, V lost 2 bases, and 9 bases had no gene match. The full variable domain, with the rest looked up from reference TRBV18 and TRBJ2-7, is NAGVMQNPRHLVRRRGQEARLRCSPMKGHSHVYWYRQLPEEGLKFMVYLQKENIIDESGMPKERFSAEFPKEGPSILRIQQVVRGDSAAYFCASSPTQGELGYEQYFGPGTRLTVT.